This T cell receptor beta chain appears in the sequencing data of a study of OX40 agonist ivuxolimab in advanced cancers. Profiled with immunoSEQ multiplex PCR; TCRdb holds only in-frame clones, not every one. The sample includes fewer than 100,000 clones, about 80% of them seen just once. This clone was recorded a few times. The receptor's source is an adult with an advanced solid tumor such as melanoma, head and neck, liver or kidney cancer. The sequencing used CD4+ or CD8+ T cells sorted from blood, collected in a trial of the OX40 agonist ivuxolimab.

CDR3 coding DNA: TGTGCCAGCAGCGATCGACAGGGGGCCATCTCGGAAGCTTTCTTT. It is translated as CASSDRQGAISEAFF. This chain joins TRBV9 and TRBJ1-1; 10 bases align to TRBD1. V lost 3 bases to trimming and J lost 8 bases; unmatched junction nucleotides: 10. Germline V gene sequence: CDR1 SGDLS, CDR2 YYNGEE. The CDR3 has 15 amino acids.